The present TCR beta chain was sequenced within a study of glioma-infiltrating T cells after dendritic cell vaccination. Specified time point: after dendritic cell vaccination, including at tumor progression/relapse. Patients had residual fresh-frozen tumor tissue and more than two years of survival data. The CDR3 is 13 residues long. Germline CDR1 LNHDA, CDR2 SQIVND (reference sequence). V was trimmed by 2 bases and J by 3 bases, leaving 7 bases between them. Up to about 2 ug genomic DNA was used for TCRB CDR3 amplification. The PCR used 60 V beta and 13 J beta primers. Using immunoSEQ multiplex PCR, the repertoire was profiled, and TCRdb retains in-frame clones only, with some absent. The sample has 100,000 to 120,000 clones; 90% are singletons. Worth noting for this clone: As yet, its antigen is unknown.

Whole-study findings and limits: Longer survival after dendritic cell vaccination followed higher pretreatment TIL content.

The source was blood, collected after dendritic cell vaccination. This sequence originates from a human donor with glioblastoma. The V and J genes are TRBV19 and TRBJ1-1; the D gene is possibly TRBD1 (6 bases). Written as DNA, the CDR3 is TGTGCCAGTAGTATACAGGGGTACACTGAAGCTTTCTTT. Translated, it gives CASSIQGYTEAFF.